The rows below give T cell receptor beta chains drawn from one sample of a study of T cell repertoires in cytomegalovirus infection. TCRdb recomputed calls from the reads with MiXCR, one row per CDR3 protein. Of about 770,000 distinct CDR3 sequences in the sample, around 29% were seen once. Their recognized antigens are unknown. Specimen: cultured CD8+ T cells from PBMCs, collected from culture after CMV antigen stimulation. The receptors shown here come from a human donor in good health (CMV status not recorded). Some clones in this sample may be carry-over from other donors' samples. Both conserved end residues are part of each CDR3. The D gene is left open where the match is weak. For some rows the clone size is stated as once, few or many, or as a class when expanded; others skip it.

j_gene,abundance,d_gene,v_gene,CDR3aa,CDR3nt
TRBJ2-2,-,TRBD1,TRBV5-6,CASSPGQGAFTGELFF,TGTGCCAGCAGCCCAGGACAGGGGGCCTTCACCGGGGAGCTGTTTTTT
TRBJ1-2,-,TRBD1,TRBV28,CASSPNPGQIYGYTF,TGTGCCAGCAGTCCCAATCCGGGACAGATCTATGGCTACACCTTC
TRBJ1-2,few,-,TRBV6-2/TRBV6-3,CASSTDTAHGYTF,TGTGCCAGCAGTACGGACACCGCCCATGGCTACACCTTC
TRBJ2-4,-,-,TRBV12-3/TRBV12-4,CASSLNREGRNIQYF,TGTGCCAGCAGTTTGAACAGGGAAGGGAGAAACATTCAGTACTTC
TRBJ2-7,-,-,TRBV7-8,CASSLLGQALPSYEQYF,TGTGCCAGCAGCTTATTGGGGCAGGCCTTACCCTCCTACGAGCAGTACTTC
TRBJ2-3,-,-,TRBV19,CASSWRLRGDTQYF,TGTGCCAGTAGTTGGCGACTCAGGGGAGATACGCAGTATTTT
TRBJ1-2,-,-,TRBV12-3/TRBV12-4,CASSLRGGGWYGYTF,TGTGCCAGCAGTTTAAGAGGAGGGGGTTGGTATGGCTACACCTTC
TRBJ1-5,once,-,TRBV19,CASSTVTSSNQPQHF,TGTGCCAGTAGTACCGTGACAAGTAGCAATCAGCCCCAGCATTTT
TRBJ2-7,few,-,TRBV7-9,CASRGDNDSYEQYF,TGTGCCAGCAGGGGGGACAATGACTCCTACGAGCAGTACTTC
TRBJ1-2,once,-,TRBV27,CASSSMGRFYGYTF,TGTGCCAGCAGTTCAATGGGCAGGTTCTATGGCTACACCTTC
TRBJ1-5,few,-,TRBV4-1,CASSLALGYAQPQHF,TGCGCCAGCAGCCTTGCTTTGGGGTACGCTCAGCCCCAGCATTTT
TRBJ2-3,few,-,TRBV5-5,CASSYFEVLTDTQYF,TGTGCCAGCAGCTATTTTGAGGTACTGACAGATACGCAGTATTTT
TRBJ1-3,few,-,TRBV6-5,CASSLAWTANTIYF,TGTGCCAGCAGTTTGGCGTGGACGGCTAACACCATATATTTT
TRBJ1-6,-,-,TRBV4-1,CASSQSPEFGANSPLHF,TGCGCCAGCAGCCAATCCCCCGAGTTCGGGGCAAATTCACCCCTCCACTTT
TRBJ1-1,-,-,TRBV27,CASSFEYRAEAFF,TGTGCCAGCAGTTTCGAGTACAGGGCTGAAGCTTTCTTT
TRBJ1-1,-,-,TRBV10-3,CAISEGGVAHFNAEAFF,TGTGCCATCAGTGAGGGTGGGGTTGCCCATTTTAACGCTGAAGCTTTCTTT
TRBJ2-1,many,TRBD2,TRBV7-8,CASSPLAGGRNEQFF,TGTGCCAGCAGTCCTCTAGCGGGGGGGCGAAATGAGCAGTTCTTC
TRBJ2-7,-,-,TRBV5-6,CASSLPGEREQYF,TGTGCCAGCAGCTTGCCGGGGGAACGCGAGCAGTACTTC
TRBJ2-1,-,-,TRBV20-1,CSARDNQPYNEQFF,TGCAGTGCTAGAGATAATCAGCCCTACAATGAGCAGTTCTTC
TRBJ1-1,-,-,TRBV4-1,CASSQELRGALEAFF,TGCGCCAGCAGCCAAGAGCTGCGGGGGGCCCTGGAAGCTTTCTTT
TRBJ2-7,-,TRBD1,TRBV6-6,CASSYSRQGPYEQYF,TGTGCCAGCAGTTACTCGAGACAGGGCCCCTACGAGCAGTACTTC
TRBJ2-7,-,TRBD2,TRBV29-1,CSVELRTSVSYEQYF,TGCAGCGTTGAACTAAGGACTAGCGTCTCCTACGAGCAGTACTTC
TRBJ2-2,-,-,TRBV2,CARGDTGELFF,TGTGCCAGAGGAGACACCGGGGAGCTGTTTTTT
TRBJ1-4,-,-,TRBV27,CASSPLGRSNEKLFF,TGTGCCAGCAGTCCCCTCGGGAGGTCTAATGAAAAACTGTTTTTT
TRBJ1-1,-,-,TRBV7-9,CASSPESSVGANTEAFF,TGTGCCAGCAGCCCCGAATCCAGTGTTGGTGCGAACACTGAAGCTTTCTTT
TRBJ1-6,-,-,TRBV27,CASSLTGAPLHF,TGTGCCAGCAGTTTGACAGGAGCACCCCTCCACTTT
TRBJ2-1,few,-,TRBV7-6,CASSLLGRGYNEQFF,TGTGCCAGCAGCTTACTAGGCAGGGGCTACAATGAGCAGTTCTTC
TRBJ1-2,many,-,TRBV7-9,CASSPTQGPYGYTF,TGTGCCAGCAGCCCTACCCAGGGCCCCTATGGCTACACCTTC
TRBJ2-3,many,TRBD2,TRBV7-3,CASSFLAGGRTDTQYF,TGTGCCAGCAGCTTCCTAGCGGGGGGGCGCACAGATACGCAGTATTTT
TRBJ2-1,few,-,TRBV4-1,CASSPWDGNNEQFF,TGCGCCAGCAGCCCATGGGACGGTAACAATGAGCAGTTCTTC
TRBJ2-7,few,-,TRBV28,CASSPPEFSYEQYF,TGTGCCAGCAGTCCTCCAGAGTTCTCCTACGAGCAGTACTTC
TRBJ2-5,many,TRBD2,TRBV7-6,CASSLGGSGDEETQYF,TGTGCCAGCAGCTTAGGGGGGAGCGGGGACGAGGAGACCCAGTACTTC
TRBJ1-1,-,TRBD1,TRBV27,CAGSPNFWTGDTEAFF,TGTGCCGGCAGTCCCAACTTTTGGACAGGGGACACTGAAGCTTTCTTT
TRBJ1-2,-,-,TRBV29-1,CSVEEGRVRGYTF,TGCAGCGTTGAAGAGGGCAGGGTTCGTGGCTACACCTTC
TRBJ2-4,many,TRBD2,TRBV29-1,CSVELGGSAKNIQYF,TGCAGCGTCGAACTCGGGGGGTCGGCCAAAAACATTCAGTACTTC
TRBJ2-7,-,TRBD2,TRBV7-9,CASSPPSGGAYEQYF,TGTGCCAGCAGCCCGCCAAGCGGGGGGGCCTACGAGCAGTACTTC
TRBJ2-5,-,TRBD2,TRBV19,CASKGLALGGTQYF,TGTGCCAGTAAGGGACTAGCGCTCGGTGGGACCCAGTACTTC
TRBJ2-7,-,TRBD1,TRBV9,CASSAQDRDIYEQYF,TGTGCCAGCAGCGCCCAGGACAGGGACATCTACGAGCAGTACTTC
TRBJ2-7,-,TRBD1,TRBV28,CASSLYRGVTYEQYF,TGTGCCAGCAGTTTGTACAGGGGTGTGACCTACGAGCAGTACTTC
TRBJ2-1,-,-,TRBV27,CASSLFGGIDEQFF,TGTGCCAGCAGTTTATTCGGGGGTATAGATGAGCAGTTCTTC
TRBJ1-2,-,-,TRBV12-3/TRBV12-4,CASSLGGPRSYGYTF,TGTGCCAGCAGTTTGGGGGGTCCTCGATCATATGGCTACACCTTC
TRBJ2-5,many,TRBD2,TRBV7-6,CASSSKRGPYQETQYF,TGTGCCAGCAGCTCAAAGCGGGGGCCCTACCAAGAGACCCAGTACTTC
TRBJ1-1,few,-,TRBV6-1,CASTLTEAFF,TGTGCCAGCACACTCACTGAAGCTTTCTTT
TRBJ1-1,few,-,TRBV2,CASSGGHFEAFF,TGTGCCAGCAGTGGCGGACATTTTGAAGCTTTCTTT
TRBJ1-1,-,-,TRBV4-3,CASSQDLRGASTEAFF,TGCGCCAGCAGCCAAGATCTGCGGGGGGCGAGTACTGAAGCTTTCTTT
TRBJ1-3,-,-,TRBV6-6,CATTEGNTIYF,TGTGCCACCACGGAAGGAAACACCATATATTTT
TRBJ1-1,few,-,TRBV29-1,CSGLHDSNTEAFF,TGCAGCGGATTACATGACAGTAACACTGAAGCTTTCTTT
TRBJ2-7,-,-,TRBV6-5,CASSYSRAQGMPYEQYF,TGTGCCAGCAGTTACTCGAGGGCGCAGGGGATGCCCTACGAGCAGTACTTC
TRBJ2-1,-,-,TRBV10-3,CAITPSPFSYNEQFF,TGTGCCATCACCCCGAGTCCATTCTCCTACAATGAGCAGTTCTTC
TRBJ2-5,few,-,TRBV7-9,CASSLEKLTLLSTQYF,TGTGCCAGCAGCTTAGAGAAACTAACTCTCCTCTCGACCCAGTACTTC